This T cell receptor beta chain was observed in a study of blood T cell repertoires in COVID-19. Study-level information: Collection of acute and convalescent COVID-19 samples took place in the United States, Italy and Spain. PBMCs, B-cell-depleted T cells, or T cells provided the cDNA or gDNA that made up the material.

In the authors' methods: Amplifying reference gene primers gave estimates of nucleated cell counts. Data came from immunoSEQ multiplex PCR; TCRdb stores just in-frame clones and leaves some out. V and J calls and clone size come straight from that table; D and trimming were deduced from the DNA. The table has about 270,000 clones, roughly 90% seen once. Germline CDR1 reads LGHNA; CDR2 reads YNFKEQ. CDR3 length equals 13 residues. Trimming took 0 bases from V and 4 from J, leaving 6 bases between them. This clone was recorded only once. J is TRBJ2-5 and V is TRBV4-2; D not certain. This TCR was sampled from a man aged 50-59 years with acute or convalescent COVID-19. Sequenced sample: peripheral blood. The chain's CDR3 is CASSQELGETQYF. In nucleotides, the CDR3 is TGTGCCAGCAGCCAAGAACTCGGAGAGACCCAGTACTTC.